This passage covers 10 T cell receptor beta chains from one sample sequenced in a study of blood T cell repertoires in COVID-19. Sequencing used immunoSEQ multiplex PCR; TCRdb keeps in-frame clones, though not all of them. The repertoire holds 470,000 or so clones, with about 90% as singletons. The specimen sequenced was PBMCs or T cells enriched from blood (not recorded which). These receptors came from a woman between 18 and 29 years old with acute COVID-19.

The chain couples TRBV28 to TRBJ1-1, with D unclear. Trimming cost V 3 bases and J 7 bases, with 9 bases left between them. The CDR3 extends over 12 amino acids. In germline, CDR1 is MDHEN, CDR2 SYDVKM. CDR3 in DNA: TGTGCCAGCAGTTTTGGTCGGAGTGAAGCTTTCTTT. Protein: CASSFGRSEAFF.

The table lists this clone with a count of one. The chain links TRBV9 to TRBJ2-5; 9 bases match TRBD2. The CDR3 covers 16 residues. The V gene end was trimmed by 2 bases and the J gene end by 5 bases; junction bases not matched to a gene: 10. The germline gives CDR1 SGDLS, CDR2 YYNGEE. This CDR3 is CASSVGGRAGGETQYF. DNA for the CDR3: TGTGCCAGCAGCGTCGGCGGGAGGGCCGGTGGCGAGACCCAGTACTTC.

The J gene is TRBJ1-2, the V gene TRBV9, with TRBD1 identical over 7 bases. The V segment lost 0 bases and the J segment 3 bases; nucleotides outside the gene matches: 5. The CDR3 is 15 amino acids. CDR1 SGDLS and CDR2 YYNGEE come from the germline V gene. The CDR3, as DNA: TGTGCCAGCAGCGTAGGGAAGGGGGCTGACTATGGCTACACCTTC. It translates to CASSVGKGADYGYTF. The full variable domain, its missing parts supplied by reference TRBV9 and TRBJ1-2, is DSGVTQTPKHLITATGQRVTLRCSPRSGDLSVYWYQQSLDQGLQFLIQYYNGEERAKGNILERFSAQQFPDLHSELNLSSLELGDSALYFCASSVGKGADYGYTFGSGTRLTVV.

This clone was detected once. The chain is built from TRBV27 and TRBJ1-5, with D possibly matching TRBD1 (5 bases). The germline V and J ends were trimmed by 7 bases and 3 bases, with 13 bases remaining between them. The CDR3 is 14 residues long. The V gene's germline CDR1 is MNHEY and CDR2 SMNVEV (reference sequence). The CDR3 reads CASKASRVNQPQHF. Written as DNA, the CDR3 is TGTGCCAGCAAGGCGTCCAGGGTCAATCAGCCCCAGCATTTT.

The V gene is TRBV15, the J gene TRBJ2-1; D is uncertain. V lost 4 bases and J 0 bases, leaving 4 bases between the germline ends. CDR1 LNHNV and CDR2 YYDKDF come from the germline V gene (reference sequence). This CDR3 is 13 amino acids long. The CDR3 is CATSTFSYNEQFF. The CDR3, as DNA: TGTGCCACCAGCACATTCTCCTACAATGAGCAGTTCTTC.

The V and J genes are TRBV7-8 and TRBJ2-1, with 9 nucleotides matching TRBD2. V was clipped by 3 bases and J by 7 bases; unmatched bases: 10. The CDR3 has 16 residues. Germline CDR1 SGHVS, CDR2 FQNEAQ. The CDR3 DNA is TGTGCCAGCAGCTTTCGAGGGACTAGCTTTTCGAATGAGCAGTTCTTC. This encodes CASSFRGTSFSNEQFF. The full variable domain, completed using reference TRBV7-8 and TRBJ2-1, is GAGVSQSPRYKVAKRGQDVALRCDPISGHVSLFWYQQALGQGPEFLTYFQNEAQLDKSGLPSDRFFAERPEGSVSTLKIQRTQQEDSAVYLCASSFRGTSFSNEQFFGPGTRLTVL.

V usage is TRBV28 and J usage is TRBJ2-1; TRBD2 matches at 10 bases. V lost 3 bases, J lost 2 bases, and 4 bases stayed unmatched. Germline CDR1 is MDHEN and CDR2 is SYDVKM. This CDR3 contains 16 residues. CDR3 sequence: CASSFFGLAAYNEQFF. DNA for the CDR3: TGTGCCAGCAGTTTTTTTGGACTAGCGGCCTACAATGAGCAGTTCTTC.

The CDR3 protein is CASSAGGQGAYEQYF. In nucleotides, the CDR3 is TGTGCCAGCAGCGCGGGGGGACAGGGTGCCTACGAGCAGTACTTC. V usage is TRBV9 and J usage is TRBJ2-7; 9 nucleotides align to TRBD1. The CDR3 is 15 amino acids. Per the germline V gene, CDR1 is SGDLS and CDR2 is YYNGEE. Trimming at V came to 3 bases and at J to 2 bases, leaving 6 bases not matched to a gene.

In this sample, this clone turned up a few times. The same CDR3 is also encoded by other DNA sequences in this sample. The chain couples TRBV6-5 to TRBJ1-3, with a tentative D call TRBD1 (5 bases). Germline CDR1 is MNHEY and CDR2 is SVGAGI. This CDR3 region has 14 residues. V was clipped by 2 bases and J by 0 bases, with 5 bases between them. The CDR3, as DNA: TGTGCCAGCAGTTACCAGGGCTCTGGAAACACCATATATTTT. This gives the protein CASSYQGSGNTIYF.

The genes are TRBV4-1 and TRBJ2-7, with D tentatively TRBD1 (5 bases). The CDR3 is 14 amino acids. Germline V gene data show CDR1 as MGHRA and CDR2 as YSYEKL. Trimming left V 2 bases short and J 1 base short, with 9 bases between. The CDR3 DNA sequence: TGCGCCAGCAGCCAACTTACAGGATCCTACGAGCAGTACTTC. Amino acid sequence: CASSQLTGSYEQYF.